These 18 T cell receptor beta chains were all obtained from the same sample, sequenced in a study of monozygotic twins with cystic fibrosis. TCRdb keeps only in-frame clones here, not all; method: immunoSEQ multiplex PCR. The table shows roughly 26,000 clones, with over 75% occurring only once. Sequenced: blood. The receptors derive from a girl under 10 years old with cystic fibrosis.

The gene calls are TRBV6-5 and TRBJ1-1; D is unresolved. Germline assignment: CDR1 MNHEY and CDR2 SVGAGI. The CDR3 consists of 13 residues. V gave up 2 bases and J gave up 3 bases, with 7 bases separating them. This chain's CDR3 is CASSYREDTEAFF. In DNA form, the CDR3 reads TGTGCCAGCAGTTACAGGGAGGACACTGAAGCTTTCTTT.

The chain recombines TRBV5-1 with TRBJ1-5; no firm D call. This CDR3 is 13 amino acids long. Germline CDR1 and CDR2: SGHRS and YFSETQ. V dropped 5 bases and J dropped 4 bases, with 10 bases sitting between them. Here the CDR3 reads CASRADDNQPQHF. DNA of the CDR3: TGCGCCAGCAGGGCTGACGATAATCAGCCCCAGCATTTT.

CDR3 amino acids: CASSYSRPDSYGYTF. In DNA, the CDR3 is TGTGCCAGCAGTTACTCCCGGCCAGACTCCTATGGCTACACCTTC. The J gene is TRBJ1-2, the V gene TRBV6-6, with D uncertain. Per germline, CDR1 MNHNY and CDR2 SVGAGI (reference sequence). The V end lost 0 bases, the J end lost 4 bases, and 12 bases lay between the germline ends. This CDR3 region has 15 residues.

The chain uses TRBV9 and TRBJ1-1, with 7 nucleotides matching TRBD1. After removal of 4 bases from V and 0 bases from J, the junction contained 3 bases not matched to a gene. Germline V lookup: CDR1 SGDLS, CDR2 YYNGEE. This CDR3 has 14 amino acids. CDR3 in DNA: TGTGCCAGCAGCCGGGACAGAATGAACACTGAAGCTTTCTTT. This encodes CASSRDRMNTEAFF.

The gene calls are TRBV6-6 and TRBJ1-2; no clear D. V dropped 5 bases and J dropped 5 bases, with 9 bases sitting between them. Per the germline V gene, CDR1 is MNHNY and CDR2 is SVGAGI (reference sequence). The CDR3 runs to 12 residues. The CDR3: CASSPRLYGYTF. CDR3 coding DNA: TGTGCCAGCAGTCCGCGTTTGTATGGCTACACCTTC.

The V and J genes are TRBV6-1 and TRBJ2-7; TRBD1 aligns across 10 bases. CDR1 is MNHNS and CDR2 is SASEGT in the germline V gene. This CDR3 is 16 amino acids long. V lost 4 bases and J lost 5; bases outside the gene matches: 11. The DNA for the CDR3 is TGTGCCAGCAGTGGGATCCCGGGACAGGGGTCCCACGAGCAGTACTTC. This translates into CASSGIPGQGSHEQYF.

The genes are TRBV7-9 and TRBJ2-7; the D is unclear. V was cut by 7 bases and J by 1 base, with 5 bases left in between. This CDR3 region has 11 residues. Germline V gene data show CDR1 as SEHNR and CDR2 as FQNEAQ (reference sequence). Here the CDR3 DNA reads TGTGCCAGCACCAGTTCCTACGAGCAGTACTTC. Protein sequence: CASTSSYEQYF.

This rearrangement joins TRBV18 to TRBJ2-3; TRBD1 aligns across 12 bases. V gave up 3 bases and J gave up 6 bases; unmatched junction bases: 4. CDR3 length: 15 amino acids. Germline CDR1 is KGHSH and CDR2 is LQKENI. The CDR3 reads CASSPGQGAGDTQYF. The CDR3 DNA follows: TGTGCCAGCTCACCGGGACAGGGGGCAGGGGATACGCAGTATTTT.

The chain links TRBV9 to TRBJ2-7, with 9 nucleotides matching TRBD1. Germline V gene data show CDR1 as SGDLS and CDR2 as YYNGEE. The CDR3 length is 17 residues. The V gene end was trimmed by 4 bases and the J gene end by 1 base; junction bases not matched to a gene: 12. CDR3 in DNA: TGTGCCAGCAGCCCCTCCCCCGGGACAGGGACGTCCTACGAGCAGTACTTC. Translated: CASSPSPGTGTSYEQYF.

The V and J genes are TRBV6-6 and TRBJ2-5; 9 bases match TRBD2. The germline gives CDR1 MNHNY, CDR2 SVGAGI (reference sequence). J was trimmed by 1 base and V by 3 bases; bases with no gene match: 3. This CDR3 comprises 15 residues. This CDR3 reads CASSYGGGAQETQYF. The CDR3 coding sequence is TGTGCCAGCAGTTATGGCGGGGGGGCCCAAGAGACCCAGTACTTC.

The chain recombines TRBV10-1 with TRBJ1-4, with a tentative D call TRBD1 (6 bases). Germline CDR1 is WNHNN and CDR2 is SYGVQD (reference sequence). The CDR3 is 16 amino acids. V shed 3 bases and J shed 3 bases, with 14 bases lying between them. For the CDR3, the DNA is TGCGCCAGCAGTGACCCCAGAAGGGGGGCTAATGAAAAACTGTTTTTT. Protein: CASSDPRRGANEKLFF.

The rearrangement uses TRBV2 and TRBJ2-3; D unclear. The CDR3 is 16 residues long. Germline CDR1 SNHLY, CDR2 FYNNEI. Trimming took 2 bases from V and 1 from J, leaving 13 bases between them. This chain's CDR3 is CASSEPLGLGTDTQYF. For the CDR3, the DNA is TGTGCCAGCAGTGAACCCCTAGGGCTCGGCACAGATACGCAGTATTTT.

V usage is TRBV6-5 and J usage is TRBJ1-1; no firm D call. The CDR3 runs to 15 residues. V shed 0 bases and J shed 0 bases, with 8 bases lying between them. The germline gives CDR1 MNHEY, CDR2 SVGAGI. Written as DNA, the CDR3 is TGTGCCAGCAGTTACTCGATAGGACTGAACACTGAAGCTTTCTTT. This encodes CASSYSIGLNTEAFF.

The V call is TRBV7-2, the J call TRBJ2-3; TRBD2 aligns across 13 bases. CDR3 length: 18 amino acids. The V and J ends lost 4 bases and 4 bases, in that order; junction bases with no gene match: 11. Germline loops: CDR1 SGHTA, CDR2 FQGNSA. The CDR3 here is CASSSWTSGGSYPDTQYF. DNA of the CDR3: TGTGCCAGCAGCTCCTGGACTAGCGGGGGATCTTACCCAGATACGCAGTATTTT.

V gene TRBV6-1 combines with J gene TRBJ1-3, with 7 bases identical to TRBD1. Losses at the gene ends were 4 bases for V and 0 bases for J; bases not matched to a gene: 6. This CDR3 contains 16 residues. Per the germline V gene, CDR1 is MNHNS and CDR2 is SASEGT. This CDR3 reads CASSARQGNSGNTIYF. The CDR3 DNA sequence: TGTGCCAGCAGTGCAAGACAGGGAAACTCTGGAAACACCATATATTTT.

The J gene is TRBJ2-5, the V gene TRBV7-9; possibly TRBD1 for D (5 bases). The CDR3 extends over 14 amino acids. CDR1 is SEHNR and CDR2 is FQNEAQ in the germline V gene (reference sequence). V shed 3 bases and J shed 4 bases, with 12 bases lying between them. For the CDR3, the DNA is TGTGCCAGCAGCTTGGATTGGGGCGGAGAGACCCAGTACTTC. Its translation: CASSLDWGGETQYF.

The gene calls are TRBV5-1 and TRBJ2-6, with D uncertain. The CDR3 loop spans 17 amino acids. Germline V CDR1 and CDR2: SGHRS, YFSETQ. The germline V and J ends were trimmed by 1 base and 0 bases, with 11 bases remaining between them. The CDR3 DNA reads TGCGCCAGCAGCTTGTCATCCCAGAACTCTGGGGCCAACGTCCTGACTTTC. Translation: CASSLSSQNSGANVLTF. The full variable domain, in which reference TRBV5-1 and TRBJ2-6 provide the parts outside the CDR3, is KAGVTQTPRYLIKTRGQQVTLSCSPISGHRSVSWYQQTPGQGLQFLFEYFSETQRNKGNFPGRFSGRQFSNSRSEMNVSTLELGDSALYLCASSLSSQNSGANVLTFGAGSRLTVL.

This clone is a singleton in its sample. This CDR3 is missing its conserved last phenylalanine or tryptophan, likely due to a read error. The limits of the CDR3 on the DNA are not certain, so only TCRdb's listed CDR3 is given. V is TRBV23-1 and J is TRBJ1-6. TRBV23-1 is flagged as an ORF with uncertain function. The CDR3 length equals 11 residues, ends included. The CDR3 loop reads CASSFWVRGAC.